Following are 2 T cell receptor beta chains from one sample sequenced in a study of blood T cell repertoires in COVID-19. Libraries were prepared by immunoSEQ multiplex PCR; TCRdb keeps only in-frame clonotypes and omits some of them. Here the sample spans roughly 70,000 clones, around 81% being singletons. The source material was peripheral blood. Source of these receptors: a human donor in a cohort sampled during active COVID-19.

This chain uses TRBV6-6 with TRBJ1-4, with a weak D call TRBD1 (5 bases). Germline lookup yields CDR1 MNHNY and CDR2 SVGAGI (reference sequence). Deletions cut 2 bases from V and 8 bases from J, with 12 bases between. This CDR3 region has 14 residues. The CDR3 DNA is TGTGCCAGCAGTTACAGGCAGGGAGGCGAAAAACTGTTTTTT. Amino acid sequence: CASSYRQGGEKLFF.

This clone is a singleton in its sample. V is TRBV6-5 and J is TRBJ1-2; 7 bases map to TRBD1. The CDR3 extends over 14 amino acids. Germline V gives CDR1 MNHEY, CDR2 SVGAGI. The J segment lost 4 bases and the V segment lost 8 bases, leaving 10 bases of the junction unmatched. CDR3 amino acids: CASSRQGLSYGYTF. The CDR3 bases are TGTGCCAGCTCCAGACAGGGCCTATCCTATGGCTACACCTTC.